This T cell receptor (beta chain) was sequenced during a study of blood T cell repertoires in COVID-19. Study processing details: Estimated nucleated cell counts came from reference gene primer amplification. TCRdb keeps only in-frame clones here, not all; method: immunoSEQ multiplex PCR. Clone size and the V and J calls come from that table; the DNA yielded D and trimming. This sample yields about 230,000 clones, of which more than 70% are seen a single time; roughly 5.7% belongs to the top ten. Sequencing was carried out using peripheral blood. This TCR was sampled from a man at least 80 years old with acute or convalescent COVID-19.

CDR3 nucleotide sequence: TGTGCCAGCAGTGAAGGCGGGACAGGGGGAGAGACCCAGTACTTC. Protein sequence: CASSEGGTGGETQYF. The V call is TRBV2, the J call TRBJ2-5; TRBD1 matches 11 bases. Trimming removed 1 base from V and 4 bases from J; junction bases left unmatched: 2. CDR3 size: 15 residues. Germline V gene lookup returns CDR1 SNHLY and CDR2 FYNNEI.